This paragraph reports one TCR beta chain. Its antigen is as yet unknown. This record belongs to a study of OX40 agonist ivuxolimab in advanced cancers. Assay used: immunoSEQ multiplex PCR; TCRdb lists only in-frame clones, some missing. Seen here are more than 50,000 clones, around 87% observed once, and the top ten hold 5% to 5.5%. Per germline, CDR1 MGHRA and CDR2 YSYEKL. The CDR3 has 15 residues. V dropped 3 bases and J dropped 7 bases, with 18 bases sitting between them. Whole-study results and caveats: Partial responders at 0.1-3.0 mg/kg had among the lowest clonal expansion.

This sequence was found in an adult with an advanced solid tumor such as melanoma, head and neck, liver or kidney cancer. The V and J genes are TRBV4-1 and TRBJ1-2; the D gene is possibly TRBD1 (6 bases). Specimen: CD4+ or CD8+ T cells sorted from blood, collected in a trial of the OX40 agonist ivuxolimab. CDR3: CASSHPGQSSAGYTF. In DNA, the CDR3 is TGCGCCAGCAGCCACCCGGGACAATCGAGCGCTGGCTACACCTTC.